This TCR beta chain was recovered during a study of CD8 T cells in Susac syndrome (dated by TCRdb to 2018 to 2020). About the study as a whole: Repertoire sequencing was used to test whether CD8+ T cell activation and differentiation in Susac syndrome was antigen driven. The clonality of the CD8+ T cell repertoire was compared across over 10 healthy donors, roughly 14 Susac syndrome patients and roughly 15 multiple sclerosis patients. What the work shows at the level of the full study, not this receptor alone: The number of individuals in the TCR sequencing and HLA analysis was recognized as being relatively small.

RNA was extracted with the RNeasy kit and roughly 0.45 to 1 ug was reverse transcribed using random hexamers. The immunoSEQ multiplex PCR assay, which covers 54 Vbeta and 13 Jbeta segments, was used to amplify TCR beta CDR3 regions. PCR amplification bias was corrected by using a synthetic template baseline for primer optimization and computational correction. For the original study's pipeline: Only productive sequences were kept, with reads annotated to V, D and J genes according to IMGT and analyzed in immunoSEQ Analyzer. Clonality was computed as one minus Shannon entropy normalized by log2 of the number of productive unique sequences. Public and private clones were assessed among the 100 most prevalent clones of each patient and control. Susac-specific clones were defined as absent from healthy and MS cohorts, about 1,000 published viral clones and other ImmuneACCESS disease sequences. TCRdb ran its own pipeline on the public reads, namely fastp trimming at Q25 and MiXCR clone calling, and kept in-frame beta chains. Entries are consolidated by CDR3 protein sequence, retaining the most common genes and DNA. The V and J calls follow TCRdb's processing rather than the paper's. This sample gives some 260,000 distinct CDR3 sequences in total; roughly 84% of them show up just once. Approximately 0.11% of the sample is in the top ten clones.

Peripheral blood CD8+ and CD4+ T cells from healthy donors, Susac syndrome patients and multiple sclerosis patients were profiled by high-throughput TCR beta sequencing. The multiple sclerosis controls were treatment-naive patients who had stable or active relapsing-remitting disease and met the revised McDonald criteria. Bulk CD8+ and CD4+ T cells were purified magnetically by negative isolation, whereas CD8+ TEMRA cells were enriched by FACS. Blood was collected in EDTA tubes and processed within 24 hours, with PBMCs isolated through density gradient centrifugation. PBMCs intended for TCR sequencing were cryopreserved in liquid nitrogen and thawed later in a water bath at 37 degrees C. A purity of at least 90% was achieved for sorted or isolated CD4+, CD8+ and CD8+ TEMRA cells. Reading from cysteine to phenylalanine, the CDR3 counts 17 amino acids. The DNA shown is the 51-base CDR3, in frame from base 1. Taken from the germline V gene, the CDR1 and CDR2 loops are LGHNA and YNFKEQ. Between the V and J ends, shortened by 3 bases and 7 bases respectively, the junction contains 21 bases.

With regard to this clonotype: What antigen it recognizes has not been identified. Qualities for individual bases were not recorded, and no much larger clone is one base off.

In this chain, TRBV4-2 is recombined with TRBJ2-2; TRBD1 is possibly the D segment (7 matching bases). The specimen was CD8+ T cells from PBMCs. The sequence came from a human donor with multiple sclerosis. The DNA reads as follows: TGTGCCAGCAGCCATCCGTCGCAGGGGGGTAGCAGCGGGGAGCTGTTTTTT. This yields the protein CASSHPSQGGSSGELFF.